The rows below give T cell receptor beta chains drawn from one sample of a study of beta chain features in type 1 diabetes. TCRdb's table, derived via immunoSEQ multiplex PCR, lists solely in-frame clones and lacks some. The sample shows roughly 170,000 clones, less than 15% of them seen only once. The source material was central memory CD4+ T cells from blood. These receptors were collected from a woman aged 18-35 years in good health. Both conserved end residues are part of each CDR3. A D gene is named only where the DNA matches it firmly. Only some rows state a clone size, as once, few, many or a class for expanded clones.

V gene,CDR3 length,D gene,J gene,clone size,CDR3 DNA,CDR3 protein
TRBV18,13,NA,TRBJ1-5,NA,TGTGCCAGCTCGGACGGGGGCAATCAGCCCCAGCATTTT,CASSDGGNQPQHF
TRBV28,12,NA,TRBJ2-7,NA,TGTGCCAGCACCATTAACTACTACGAGCAGTACTTC,CASTINYYEQYF
TRBV6-6,15,TRBD2,TRBJ2-1,NA,TGTGCCATCCCGTCCCCTAGCGGGGGATACAATGAGCAGTTCTTC,CAIPSPSGGYNEQFF
TRBV18,16,TRBD1,TRBJ1-2,many,TGTGCCAGCTCATCCTCGACCGGGACAGCGAACTATGGCTACACCTTC,CASSSSTGTANYGYTF
TRBV2,13,TRBD1,TRBJ2-7,NA,TGTGCCAGCAGGGACAGGGGTTCCTACGAGCAGTACTTC,CASRDRGSYEQYF
TRBV7-2,14,TRBD2,TRBJ2-7,few,TGTGCCAGCAGCCTGGGACTAGCGGTATACGAGCAGTACTTC,CASSLGLAVYEQYF
TRBV6-5,12,NA,TRBJ2-7,NA,TGTGCCAGCAGTATAAGTCCTCTAACGCAGTACTTC,CASSISPLTQYF
TRBV11-2,15,TRBD1,TRBJ2-7,few,TGTGCCAGCAGCCGAAGACAGGGGTTTGCCTACGAGCAGTACTTC,CASSRRQGFAYEQYF
TRBV30,11,NA,TRBJ2-7,NA,TGTGCCTGGAGTCGGGGCTACGAGCAGTACTTC,CAWSRGYEQYF
TRBV7-3,15,NA,TRBJ1-2,few,TGTGCCAGCAGCCTGCTTTCGACAGGCGACTATGGCTACACCTTC,CASSLLSTGDYGYTF
TRBV5-4,16,NA,TRBJ1-2,NA,TGTGCCAGCAGCTCCCGGGGGGAGGGGGTATCGGCTGGCTACACCTTC,CASSSRGEGVSAGYTF
TRBV5-4,15,TRBD1,TRBJ2-3,few,TGTGCCAGCAGCCTGGGCGGACAGGACACAGATACGCAGTATTTT,CASSLGGQDTDTQYF